This is a list of T cell receptor beta chains from one sample in a study of blood T cell repertoires in COVID-19. Only in-frame clones appear in the TCRdb table, and some are missing; sequencing was by immunoSEQ multiplex PCR. The profile shows approximately 280,000 clones, roughly 85% of them singletons. Sequenced: peripheral blood. These receptor sequences come from a man in his fifties or sixties with active or convalescent COVID-19. Both conserved end residues are trimmed from each CDR3. D genes are given only for firm matches.

len | j_gene | v_gene | d_gene | CDR3aa
9 | TRBJ2-1 | TRBV2 | - | ASKQVHEQF
13 | TRBJ1-3 | TRBV7-3 | - | ASSLNAVTGNTIY
17 | TRBJ2-1 | TRBV12-2 | - | ASRLAGTSGRRSYNEQF
13 | TRBJ1-3 | TRBV18 | TRBD1 | ASSRDRVGGNTIY
10 | TRBJ1-2 | TRBV5-1 | - | ASSLVGRGYT
13 | TRBJ1-2 | TRBV7-2 | - | ASSLPGDPYYGYT
13 | TRBJ2-7 | TRBV14 | TRBD1 | ASSPFGQGNYEQY
15 | TRBJ2-2 | TRBV4-2 | TRBD2 | ASSHVVTSGSAGELF
11 | TRBJ2-7 | TRBV28 | TRBD1 | ASSGQVPYEQY
13 | TRBJ2-7 | TRBV7-8 | - | ASSLSRVESYEQY
15 | TRBJ2-6 | TRBV7-2 | - | ASSYGHRSSGANVLT
9 | TRBJ2-3 | TRBV29-1 | - | SVKYTDTQY
12 | TRBJ1-5 | TRBV6-5 | - | ASMNYRRDQPQH
13 | TRBJ2-3 | TRBV6-6 | - | ASIRGGGAVDTQY
11 | TRBJ1-6 | TRBV12-3/TRBV12-4 | TRBD1 | ASRGQGNSPLH
13 | TRBJ1-1 | TRBV6-5 | TRBD1 | ASRGQLLGNTEAF
12 | TRBJ2-1 | TRBV7-3 | TRBD2 | ASSASGSGNEQF
17 | TRBJ2-7 | TRBV7-9 | TRBD2 | ASSYTNVRAGAVRYEQY
13 | TRBJ1-4 | TRBV7-9 | - | ASSLGPEVNEKLF
11 | TRBJ1-1 | TRBV6-4 | - | ASSEDRNTEAF
12 | TRBJ1-5 | TRBV2 | - | ASSEGGARQPQH
12 | TRBJ1-2 | TRBV10-1 | TRBD1 | ASGPRDRVDGYT
12 | TRBJ1-2 | TRBV9 | TRBD1 | ASSVGQGPSGYT
12 | TRBJ1-3 | TRBV7-2 | - | ASSSRAGGNTIY
13 | TRBJ1-5 | TRBV19 | - | ASSITQGGVQPQH
11 | TRBJ1-4 | TRBV19 | TRBD1 | ASKNRGPEKLF
9 | TRBJ2-1 | TRBV20-1 | - | SAEGDQEQF
13 | TRBJ1-6 | TRBV7-9 | - | ASSLERGWDSPLH
11 | TRBJ2-1 | TRBV3-1/TRBV3-2 | - | ASSQVGGVVPF
10 | TRBJ1-6 | TRBV12-3/TRBV12-4 | - | ASSLVNRPLH
13 | TRBJ2-7 | TRBV10-3 | TRBD2 | AISESGTSGYEQY
12 | TRBJ1-4 | TRBV7-2 | TRBD1 | ASSLGGQHEKLF
11 | TRBJ2-1 | TRBV7-7 | - | ASSLRFSGEQF
14 | TRBJ1-3 | TRBV9 | TRBD1 | ASSDEGAMAGNTIY
12 | TRBJ2-1 | TRBV7-9 | - | ASSPPAVQNEQF
12 | TRBJ2-7 | TRBV7-2 | - | ASSLGAFDYEQY
11 | TRBJ1-2 | TRBV6-2/TRBV6-3 | TRBD1 | ASSLDRFYGYT
14 | TRBJ1-5 | TRBV3-1/TRBV3-2 | TRBD1 | ASSQGSRGLGQPQH
14 | TRBJ1-1 | TRBV19 | TRBD1 | ARREGQAQDHTEAF
11 | TRBJ2-2 | TRBV7-2 | TRBD2 | ASTLLAAGELF
13 | TRBJ2-7 | TRBV7-9 | TRBD1 | ASSSADRVYYEQY
13 | TRBJ2-1 | TRBV7-3 | TRBD2 | ASSLYSGRVDEQF
12 | TRBJ2-3 | TRBV5-1 | TRBD2 | ASQTSASTDTQY
13 | TRBJ1-4 | TRBV11-2 | - | ASSAGDLGAEKLF
14 | TRBJ2-7 | TRBV10-3 | - | AISTLTKFLSYEQY
10 | TRBJ2-1 | TRBV12-3/TRBV12-4 | - | ASSFGGNEQF
13 | TRBJ1-2 | TRBV7-8 | TRBD1 | ASSLIDRGRSGYT
13 | TRBJ2-1 | TRBV7-2 | TRBD1 | ASSPAGQGYNEQF
12 | TRBJ2-6 | TRBV7-2 | - | ASSLRAGANVLT
12 | TRBJ2-7 | TRBV5-6 | - | ASSLRGHTYEQY
11 | TRBJ2-3 | TRBV2 | - | ASRSGDTDTQY
11 | TRBJ2-5 | TRBV12-5 | - | ASGPGNSGTQY
15 | TRBJ2-3 | TRBV5-1 | TRBD2 | ASSLMRAGDTSDAQY
15 | TRBJ1-1 | TRBV5-6 | - | ASSLVGQGSENTEAF